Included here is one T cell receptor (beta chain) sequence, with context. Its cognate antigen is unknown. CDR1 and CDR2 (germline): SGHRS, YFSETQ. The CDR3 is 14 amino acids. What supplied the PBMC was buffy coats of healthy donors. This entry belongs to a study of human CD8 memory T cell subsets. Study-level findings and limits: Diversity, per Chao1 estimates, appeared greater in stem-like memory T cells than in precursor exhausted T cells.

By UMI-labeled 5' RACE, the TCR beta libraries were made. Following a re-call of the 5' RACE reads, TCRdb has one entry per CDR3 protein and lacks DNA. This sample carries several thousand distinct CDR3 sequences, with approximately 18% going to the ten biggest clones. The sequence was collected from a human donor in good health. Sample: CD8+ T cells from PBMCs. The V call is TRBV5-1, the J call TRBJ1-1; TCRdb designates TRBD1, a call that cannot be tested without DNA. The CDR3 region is CASSFGTGYTEAFF.